The subject of this entry is one T cell receptor beta chain. The germline CDR1 and CDR2 sequences are LNHDA and SQIVND (reference sequence). J lost 6 bases, V lost 7 bases, and 7 bases had no gene match. The CDR3 runs 14 residues. This record comes from a study of blood T cell repertoires in COVID-19. Study in general: COVID-19 samples, acute and convalescent, were from the United States, Italy and Spain. Nucleic acid was either cDNA or gDNA, and it came from T cells, B-cell-depleted T cells, or PBMCs.

This table comes from immunoSEQ multiplex PCR, and its TCRdb copy is limited to in-frame clones, with some not included. The sample includes under 300,000 clones, about 93% of them seen just once. Participants had their cohort set by participant-reported clinical history. Two consecutive negative NP/OP PCR tests, clearance, or resolved symptoms defined Cohort 3 recovery. The chain joins TRBV19 to TRBJ1-5, with 9 bases that match TRBD1. Sequenced material: PBMCs or T cells enriched from blood (not recorded which). This sequence originates from a woman younger than 35 who had recovered from COVID-19. The CDR3 is CASTGTGIRQPQHF. The CDR3 DNA is TGTGCCAGTACGGGGACAGGGATTCGTCAGCCCCAGCATTTT.